This T cell receptor (beta chain) was profiled in a study of a mutant IDH1 vaccine in newly diagnosed glioma (dated by TCRdb to the early 2020s). About the study as a whole: In the chemotherapy-containing groups, vaccination started alongside temozolomide cycles, whereas in patients who had radiotherapy alone it started 4-6 weeks after radiotherapy. Prior to enrollment, patients had been given standard therapy consisting of radiotherapy alone, temozolomide alone, or radiochemotherapy with temozolomide, with the combination given to most patients. Of the approximately 29 treated patients, around 62% were male and around 38% were female, and a mean age of 40.4 years was recorded. Longitudinal TCRB deep sequencing was done for roughly 23 treated patients, wherever samples were available for exploratory analyses. Peripheral blood was collected at six visits: V03 (baseline), V05, V07, V10, V12 and V13. The week-35 safety follow-up took place at visit V12, and the week-47 end of study took place at visit V13.

To note about this clone: This receptor's antigen is unknown. Base qualities are missing; no much larger clone stands one base away.

Libraries were built with the immunoSEQ multiplex PCR assay. Rearranged TCR beta chain sequences were amplified with the hsTCRB Kit following the manufacturer's protocol. Sequencing of TCRB libraries was carried out on an Illumina MiSeq. As for the original processing: The kit vendor's proprietary platform handled demultiplexing, trimming and gene mapping. This is the immuneACCESS table as TCRdb keeps it, with only in-frame sequences that have V and J called. A part of the clones is gone; compared with another copy, unresolved V genes explain less than half, and the rest is unexplained. V and J calls and clone size come straight from that table; D and trimming were deduced from the DNA. Present in this sample are around 54,000 clones, roughly nine tenths of which were seen just once. 1.6% of the sample belongs to the ten largest clones. V and J are truncated by 6 bases and 6 bases respectively, leaving an intervening sequence of 9 bases. In the germline V gene, CDR1 corresponds to MNHNS and CDR2 to SASEGT. Counted from cysteine to phenylalanine, this CDR3 has 12 amino acids. Only the CDR3 region is kept as DNA, spanning 36 bases read in frame from base 1.

The sample's time point label is to be understood as: week 35, safety follow-up. Each vaccine dose was 300 ug of a 20-mer mutant IDH1 peptide in Montanide, given subcutaneously with topical imiquimod. Patients received eight vaccinations in weeks 1, 3, 5, 7, 11, 15, 19 and 23, corresponding to visits V03 through V10. Donors had newly diagnosed WHO grade 3 or 4 IDH1-mutant astrocytomas with loss of nuclear ATRX. The samples were drawn from NOA16, a multicentre, single-arm, open-label phase I trial in Germany that tested a mutant IDH1 peptide vaccine in humans for the first time. The DNeasy Blood and Tissue Kit was used to extract genomic DNA from EDTA blood for TCRB sequencing. General conclusions and limits of the study: It was noted by the authors that analyses of patient blood samples could not be reproduced owing to sample limitations. Across multiple MHC alleles, vaccine-induced immune responses were seen in 90% to 95% of patients. Availability determined which PBMC samples were chosen for TCRB deep sequencing. Pseudoprogression appeared unrelated to alterations in the top peripheral T cell clonotypes detected by TCRB sequencing.

The source is a man aged 40-50 years with glioma. The receptor chain draws on TRBV6-1 and TRBJ2-1; the D gene cannot be named for sure. The sequenced sample was PBMCs, obtained from a glioma patient whose treatment included an IDH1 peptide vaccine. The DNA is as follows: TGTGCCAGCAGCCCCCCTCCCAATGAGCAGTTCTTC. Translated, this is CASSPPPNEQFF.